This T cell receptor (beta chain) originates from a study of blood T cell repertoires in COVID-19. TCRdb's table, derived via immunoSEQ multiplex PCR, lists solely in-frame clones and lacks some. Altogether approximately 200,000 clones are present, about 91% being singletons, with the ten largest covering more than 3.5%. Source material: peripheral blood. This sequence originates from a woman aged 25-40 years with acute or convalescent COVID-19.

DNA for the CDR3: TGTGCCATCGGAAGCGGGAGCTCCTCGTTCTACAATGAGCAGTTCTTC. Protein: CAIGSGSSSFYNEQFF. This sequence joins TRBV10-3 and TRBJ2-1, with 8 bases matching TRBD2. This CDR3 spans 16 amino acids. The trim removed 8 bases at V and 3 bases at J, leaving 12 bases unmatched. CDR1 and CDR2 (germline): ENHRY, SYGVKD.